This TCR beta chain was documented in a study of cytomegalovirus exposure and HLA in healthy donors. V shed 4 bases and J 6 bases; nucleotides not matched to a gene: 6. The CDR3 is 14 residues long. Germline CDR1 and CDR2: SEHNR and FQNEAQ (reference sequence). PCR amplification relied on 60 Vbeta primers (plus 13 Jbeta primers). The repertoire was sequenced with immunoSEQ multiplex PCR; TCRdb's copy has only in-frame clones and lacks some. Of 150,000 or so clones listed, about two thirds are singletons. The chain employs TRBV7-9 and TRBJ1-5; the match to TRBD1 covers 7 bases. The sequenced sample was PBMCs. The TCR originated in a young woman in good health and CMV-seronegative. The CDR3 bases are TGTGCCAGCAGCTCCGGGACAGAGGTTCAGCCCCAGCATTTT. This encodes CASSSGTEVQPQHF.